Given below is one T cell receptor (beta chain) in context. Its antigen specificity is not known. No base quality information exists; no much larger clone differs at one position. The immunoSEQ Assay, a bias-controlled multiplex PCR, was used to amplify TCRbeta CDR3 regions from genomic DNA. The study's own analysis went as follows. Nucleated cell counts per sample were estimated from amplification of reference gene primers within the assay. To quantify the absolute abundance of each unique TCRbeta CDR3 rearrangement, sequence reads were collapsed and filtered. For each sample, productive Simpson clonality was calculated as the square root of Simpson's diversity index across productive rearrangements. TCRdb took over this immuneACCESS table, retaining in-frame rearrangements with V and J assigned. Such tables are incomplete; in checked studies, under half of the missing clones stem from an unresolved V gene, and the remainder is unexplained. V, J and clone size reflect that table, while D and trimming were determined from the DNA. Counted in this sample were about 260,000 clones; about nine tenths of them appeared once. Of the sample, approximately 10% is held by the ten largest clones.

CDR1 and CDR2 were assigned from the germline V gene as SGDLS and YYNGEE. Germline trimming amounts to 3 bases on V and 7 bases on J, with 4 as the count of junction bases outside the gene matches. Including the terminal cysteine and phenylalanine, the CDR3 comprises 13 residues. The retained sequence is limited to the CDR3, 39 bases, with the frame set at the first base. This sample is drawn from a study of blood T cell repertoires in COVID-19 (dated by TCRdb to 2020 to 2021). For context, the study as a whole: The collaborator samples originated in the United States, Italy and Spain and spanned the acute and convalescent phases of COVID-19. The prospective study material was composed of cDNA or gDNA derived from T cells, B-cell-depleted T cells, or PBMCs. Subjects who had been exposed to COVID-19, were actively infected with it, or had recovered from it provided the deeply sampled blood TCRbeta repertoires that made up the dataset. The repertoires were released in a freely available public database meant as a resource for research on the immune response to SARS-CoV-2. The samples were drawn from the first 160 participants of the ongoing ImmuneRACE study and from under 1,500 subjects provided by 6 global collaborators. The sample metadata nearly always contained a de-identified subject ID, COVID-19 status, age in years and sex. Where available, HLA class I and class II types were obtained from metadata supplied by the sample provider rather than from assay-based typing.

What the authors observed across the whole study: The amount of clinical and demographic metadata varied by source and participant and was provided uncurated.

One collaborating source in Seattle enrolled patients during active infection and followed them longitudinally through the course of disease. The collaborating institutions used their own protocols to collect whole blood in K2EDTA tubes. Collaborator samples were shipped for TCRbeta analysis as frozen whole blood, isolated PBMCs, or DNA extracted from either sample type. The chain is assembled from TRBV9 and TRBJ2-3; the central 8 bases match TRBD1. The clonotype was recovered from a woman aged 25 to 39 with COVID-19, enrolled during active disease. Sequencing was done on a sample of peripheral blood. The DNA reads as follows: TGTGCCAGCAGCGGACAGGGGCCCAATACGCAGTATTTT. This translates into CASSGQGPNTQYF.